This T cell receptor beta chain was sequenced in a study of OX40 agonist ivuxolimab in advanced cancers. Across the study: Patients undergoing dose escalation presented with hepatocellular carcinoma, melanoma, renal cell or head and neck cancer. Mean age about 60 years, range about 23 to 80; around 80% male. Notes on the study in general: Among the lowest levels of clonal expansion were found in partial responders at 0.1-3.0 mg/kg.

Germline loops: CDR1 MNHNS, CDR2 SASEGT. The CDR3 spans 15 residues. V lost 2 bases, J lost 3 bases, and 3 bases stayed unmatched. On this clone itself: Its antigen is as yet unknown.

Using immunoSEQ multiplex PCR, the repertoire was profiled, and TCRdb retains in-frame clones only, with some absent. Found here are approximately 120,000 clones, about 90% of them singletons; the top ten hold around 0.81%. Sequences were derived from CD4+ or CD8+ T cells sorted from blood, sampled in a trial of the OX40 agonist ivuxolimab. This clonotype was sampled from an adult with an advanced solid tumor such as melanoma, head and neck, liver or kidney cancer. The genes are TRBV6-1 and TRBJ2-7, with TRBD2 identical over 11 bases. CDR3 amino acids: CASSENLAGGYEQYF. In DNA, the CDR3 is TGTGCCAGCAGTGAAAATCTAGCGGGAGGCTACGAGCAGTACTTC.